These 29 T cell receptor beta chains originate from one sample sequenced in a study of radiotherapy plus CTLA-4 blockade in lung cancer. Method: immunoSEQ multiplex PCR; TCRdb's copy keeps in-frame clones and lacks some. The sample carries 50,000 to 85,000 clones, around 86% recorded once. The sample in question was peripheral blood, obtained from a patient treated with radiotherapy plus ipilimumab. All receptors come from a human donor with non-small cell lung cancer who had a partial response to radiotherapy plus ipilimumab.

This sequence joins TRBV6-5 and TRBJ2-5; TRBD2 matches at 8 bases. In germline, CDR1 is MNHEY, CDR2 SVGAGI. V dropped 7 bases and J dropped 0; count of bases not matched to a gene: 7. The CDR3 totals 15 residues. In DNA, the CDR3 is TGTGCCAGCACCACTACTAGCGGCTACCAAGAGACCCAGTACTTC. Encoded protein: CASTTTSGYQETQYF.

The chain links TRBV30 to TRBJ2-1; TRBD2 agrees at 10 bases. Per germline, CDR1 GTSNPN and CDR2 SVGIG (reference sequence). This CDR3 has 15 amino acids. J lost 3 bases, V lost 0 bases, and 2 bases had no gene match. CDR3 region: CAWSVTSGNYNEQFF. CDR3 bases: TGTGCCTGGAGTGTAACTAGCGGGAACTACAATGAGCAGTTCTTC. The complete variable domain, with remaining parts taken from reference TRBV30 and TRBJ2-1, reads SQTIHQWPATLVQPVGSPLSLECTVEGTSNPNLYWYRQAAGRGLQLLFYSVGIGQISSEVPQNLSASRPQDRQFILSSKKLLLSDSGFYLCAWSVTSGNYNEQFFGPGTRLTVL.

This clone turned up a few times. The gene calls are TRBV6-5 and TRBJ2-5; tentatively, D is TRBD1 (6 bases). Trimming cost V 2 bases and J 3 bases, with 16 bases left between them. Germline V gene sequence: CDR1 MNHEY, CDR2 SVGAGI. This CDR3 comprises 16 residues. The CDR3 here is CASSYRATGVEETQYF. The CDR3 coding sequence is TGTGCCAGCAGTTACAGGGCGACAGGAGTTGAAGAGACCCAGTACTTC.

This rearrangement joins TRBV2 to TRBJ1-1; D is unresolved. CDR1 and CDR2 (germline): SNHLY, FYNNEI. V was trimmed by 6 bases and J by 0 bases, leaving 8 bases between them. The CDR3 is made up of 13 amino acids. CDR3 in DNA: TGTGCCAGCAGGAATAGAATGAACACTGAAGCTTTCTTT. Amino acid sequence: CASRNRMNTEAFF.

The rearrangement links TRBV27 to TRBJ2-3, with TRBD2 as a possible D gene (5 bases). The CDR3 runs 13 residues. V lost 1 base and J lost 4, with 6 bases in between. Germline V lookup: CDR1 MNHEY, CDR2 SMNVEV (reference sequence). CDR3 amino acids: CASSLLASDTQYF. As DNA, the CDR3 is TGTGCCAGCAGTTTATTAGCGTCAGATACGCAGTATTTT.

The rearrangement links TRBV7-2 to TRBJ2-7; TRBD2 aligns across 12 bases. CDR1 is SGHTA, CDR2 FQGNSA, per germline. There are 15 residues in the CDR3. V dropped 5 bases and J dropped 7; count of bases not matched to a gene: 9. CDR3: CASSVTSGSPGEQYF. As DNA, the CDR3 is TGTGCCAGCAGCGTGACTAGCGGGAGCCCTGGGGAGCAGTACTTC. The whole variable domain, filled in from reference TRBV7-2 and TRBJ2-7, reads GAGVSQSPSNKVTEKGKDVELRCDPISGHTALYWYRQSLGQGLEFLIYFQGNSAPDKSGLPSDRFSAERTGGSVSTLTIQRTQQEDSAVYLCASSVTSGSPGEQYFGPGTRLTVT.

This chain joins TRBV10-3 and TRBJ2-5, with 7 nucleotides matching TRBD2. The trim removed 4 bases at V and 3 bases at J, leaving 5 bases unmatched. Germline V gene lookup returns CDR1 ENHRY and CDR2 SYGVKD. This CDR3 contains 14 residues. The CDR3 DNA sequence: TGTGCCATCAGTGCTGCTAGCGGAGAAGAGACCCAGTACTTC. It translates to CAISAASGEETQYF.

The V gene is TRBV5-1, the J gene TRBJ2-6, with D tentatively TRBD2 (6 bases). Trimming removed 0 bases from V and 3 bases from J, with 19 bases in between. The CDR3 has 19 amino acids. CDR1 SGHRS and CDR2 YFSETQ come from the germline V gene. This CDR3 is CASSLGEAAGNRGANVLTF. The CDR3 DNA reads as TGCGCCAGCAGCTTGGGGGAGGCGGCAGGGAATCGTGGGGCCAACGTCCTGACTTTC. Drawing the rest from reference TRBV5-1 and TRBJ2-6, the complete variable domain is KAGVTQTPRYLIKTRGQQVTLSCSPISGHRSVSWYQQTPGQGLQFLFEYFSETQRNKGNFPGRFSGRQFSNSRSEMNVSTLELGDSALYLCASSLGEAAGNRGANVLTFGAGSRLTVL.

The chain carries TRBV5-1 and TRBJ2-7, with a tentative D call TRBD1 (5 bases). The CDR3 length is 13 residues. Between the trimmed V and J ends, which lost 3 bases and 1 base, there was a span of 8 bases. Per the germline V gene, CDR1 is SGHRS and CDR2 is YFSETQ. The CDR3 bases are TGCGCCAGCAGCTACGACAGTTCCTACGAGCAGTACTTC. Protein sequence: CASSYDSSYEQYF.

In its sample, this clone was seen a few times. The CDR3 spells CASSWGEDTEAFF. The CDR3 nucleotides read TGTGCCAGCAGTTGGGGGGAGGACACTGAAGCTTTCTTT. This rearrangement joins TRBV2 to TRBJ1-1; maybe TRBD1 (5 bases). Germline assignment: CDR1 SNHLY and CDR2 FYNNEI. The CDR3 is made up of 13 amino acids. V was shortened by 5 bases and J by 3 bases, with 10 bases between the two germline ends.

V usage is TRBV9 and J usage is TRBJ2-7; the match to TRBD2 covers 9 bases. The CDR3 runs 14 residues. CDR1 and CDR2 (germline): SGDLS, YYNGEE. With 0 bases clipped from V and 4 bases from J, the junction kept 2 bases outside the gene matches. CDR3 DNA: TGTGCCAGCAGCGTAGGACTAGCGGATTACGAGCAGTACTTC. Its translation: CASSVGLADYEQYF.

J is TRBJ2-5 and V is TRBV7-9; possibly TRBD2 for D (6 bases). CDR1 is SEHNR, CDR2 FQNEAQ, per germline (reference sequence). Trimming took 8 bases from V and 2 from J, leaving 18 bases between them. The CDR3 has 15 amino acids. The CDR3 nucleotides are TGTGCCAGCCGGCGACGGGGCGCGGGGCAAGAGACCCAGTACTTC. It yields the protein CASRRRGAGQETQYF.

This clone has a handful of counts. The rearrangement uses TRBV29-1 and TRBJ2-7, with D unclear. This CDR3 has 11 residues. Germline CDR1 SQVTM, CDR2 ANQGSEA. V was trimmed by 8 bases and J by 3 bases, leaving 11 bases between them. CDR3 sequence: CSTYTNYEQYF. CDR3 DNA sequence: TGCAGCACGTACACTAACTACGAGCAGTACTTC.

The chain has TRBV15 and TRBJ1-2; D not certain. Trimming pared 3 bases from V and 7 bases from J, leaving 15 bases between. The CDR3 has 14 residues. Germline V gene lookup returns CDR1 LNHNV and CDR2 YYDKDF (reference sequence). The CDR3 DNA follows: TGTGCCACCAGCAGCCCAGGCTCGCTGGGTGGCTACACCTTC. Protein: CATSSPGSLGGYTF.

CDR3 residues: CASSSSRGEQFF. The DNA for the CDR3 is TGTGCCAGCAGCTCGTCCCGGGGTGAGCAGTTCTTC. The chain recombines TRBV7-2 with TRBJ2-1; tentatively, D is TRBD2 (5 bases). The CDR3 runs to 12 residues. V lost 4 bases and J 9 bases, leaving 10 bases between the germline ends. From germline, CDR1 is SGHTA and CDR2 FQGNSA.

The chain links TRBV28 to TRBJ2-3, with D tentatively TRBD2 (5 bases). V was clipped by 0 bases and J by 1 base, with 11 bases between them. Germline V CDR1 and CDR2: MDHEN, SYDVKM. The CDR3 runs 16 residues. The CDR3 sequence is CASSLWAEAGTDTQYF. In DNA form, the CDR3 reads TGTGCCAGCAGTTTATGGGCGGAGGCGGGCACAGATACGCAGTATTTT.

This chain joins TRBV6-1 and TRBJ2-5, with 11 bases lining up with TRBD2. The CDR3 has 15 amino acids. Germline CDR1 and CDR2: MNHNS and SASEGT. J gave up 5 bases and V 7 bases, and 9 bases lay outside the gene matches. The CDR3 protein is CASNELAGEMETQYF. DNA of the CDR3: TGTGCCAGCAACGAACTAGCGGGAGAGATGGAGACCCAGTACTTC.

This clone was counted between two and nine times. This sample also contains other DNA sequences that code for the same CDR3. The chain's CDR3 is CASSFWRGTYEQYF. The CDR3 bases are TGTGCCAGCAGTTTCTGGCGGGGGACCTACGAGCAGTACTTC. The V and J genes are TRBV28 and TRBJ2-7, with 7 bases aligning to TRBD2. The CDR3 loop spans 14 amino acids. Per the germline V gene, CDR1 is MDHEN and CDR2 is SYDVKM. J lost 2 bases, V lost 3 bases, and 4 bases had no gene match.

V is TRBV28 and J is TRBJ1-5; 7 bases map to TRBD1. This CDR3 is built from 15 residues. The V gene's germline CDR1 is MDHEN and CDR2 SYDVKM. The trim removed 6 bases at V and 1 base at J, leaving 6 bases unmatched. The chain's CDR3 is CASSQGGQSNQPQHF. The CDR3 DNA sequence: TGTGCCAGCAGCCAAGGGGGACAGAGCAATCAGCCCCAGCATTTT.

The rearrangement joins TRBV28 to TRBJ2-6; 8 bases are a match to TRBD1. The CDR3 spans 16 residues. CDR1 and CDR2 (germline): MDHEN, SYDVKM. V lost 7 bases and J lost 0; bases outside the gene matches: 5. The DNA of the CDR3 is TGTGCCAGCATCCCAGGGGGCAGCTCTGGGGCCAACGTCCTGACTTTC. Translation: CASIPGGSSGANVLTF.

The rearrangement links TRBV5-1 to TRBJ1-3; 8 nucleotides match TRBD1. CDR1 SGHRS and CDR2 YFSETQ come from the germline V gene. V lost 4 bases and J lost 3; bases outside the gene matches: 6. The CDR3 consists of 15 residues. The CDR3 sequence: CASSTQGAGGNTIYF. The CDR3 nucleotides read TGCGCCAGCAGCACTCAGGGGGCCGGTGGAAACACCATATATTTT.

The chain employs TRBV9 and TRBJ2-1; TRBD1 aligns across 7 bases. V shed 2 bases, J shed 4 bases, and the junction held 12 bases outside the gene matches. The CDR3 contains 17 residues. Looked up from germline, CDR1 is SGDLS and CDR2 is YYNGEE. CDR3 sequence: CASSVGAGGALYNEQFF. In DNA, the CDR3 is TGTGCCAGCAGCGTGGGTGCAGGGGGTGCTCTTTACAATGAGCAGTTCTTC.

In DNA form, the CDR3 reads TGTGCCAGCAGCCGCCCAGGGGGTAATCAGCCCCAGCATTTT. Translated: CASSRPGGNQPQHF. This chain connects TRBV5-5 to TRBJ1-5, with 7 bases identical to TRBD1. Germline CDR1 is SGHKS and CDR2 is YYEKEE (reference sequence). J gave up 4 bases and V 4 bases, and 5 bases lay outside the gene matches. The CDR3 spans 14 residues.

The chain carries TRBV5-1 and TRBJ2-5; D is uncertain. Germline assignment: CDR1 SGHRS and CDR2 YFSETQ. The germline V and J ends were trimmed by 4 bases and 2 bases, with 12 bases remaining between them. This CDR3 contains 14 residues. CDR3 amino acids: CASSPYQVQETQYF. The CDR3 bases are TGCGCCAGCAGCCCGTATCAGGTTCAAGAGACCCAGTACTTC.

The chain carries TRBV6-4 and TRBJ2-5, with D perhaps matching TRBD2 (5 bases). Gene TRBJ2-7 matches the end of the DNA better, so the J call may be wrong. The CDR3 length is 12 residues. Germline V gene sequence: CDR1 MRHNA, CDR2 SNTAGT. In nucleotides, the CDR3 is TGTGCCAGCAGGGGGAGCTCCTACGAGCAGTACTTC. Protein product: CASRGSSYEQYF.

This chain joins TRBV18 and TRBJ1-3; 9 nucleotides align to TRBD1. CDR1 and CDR2 (germline): KGHSH, LQKENI. J was trimmed by 4 bases and V by 5 bases; bases with no gene match: 6. The CDR3 spans 15 residues. The CDR3 sequence is CASSSTGGAGNTIYF. CDR3 nucleotides: TGTGCCAGCTCATCTACAGGGGGCGCGGGAAACACCATATATTTT.

The chain joins TRBV11-1 to TRBJ2-7, with 7 bases that match TRBD1. This CDR3 has 13 amino acids. The V gene's germline CDR1 is SGHAT and CDR2 FQDESV (reference sequence). The V segment lost 2 bases and the J segment 5 bases; nucleotides outside the gene matches: 3. The CDR3 coding sequence is TGTGCCAGCAGCTTAAGGGACAGCCACGAGCAGTACTTC. Translated, it gives CASSLRDSHEQYF.

CDR3 DNA sequence: TGTGCCAGCAGTCCAAGCACGACAGGGCCCACCGGGGAGCTGTTTTTT. It encodes CASSPSTTGPTGELFF. The rearrangement uses TRBV6-4 and TRBJ2-2; TRBD1 agrees at 7 bases. CDR1 MRHNA and CDR2 SNTAGT come from the germline V gene. This CDR3 is built from 16 residues. The J segment lost 4 bases and the V segment lost 5 bases, leaving 10 bases of the junction unmatched.

This chain uses TRBV5-1 with TRBJ1-2; 7 bases align to TRBD1. Germline CDR1 is SGHRS and CDR2 is YFSETQ. J was trimmed by 2 bases and V by 4 bases; bases with no gene match: 2. This CDR3 is built from 13 residues. Here the CDR3 DNA reads TGCGCCAGCAGCGCGGGACAGAACTATGGCTACACCTTC. Protein product: CASSAGQNYGYTF.